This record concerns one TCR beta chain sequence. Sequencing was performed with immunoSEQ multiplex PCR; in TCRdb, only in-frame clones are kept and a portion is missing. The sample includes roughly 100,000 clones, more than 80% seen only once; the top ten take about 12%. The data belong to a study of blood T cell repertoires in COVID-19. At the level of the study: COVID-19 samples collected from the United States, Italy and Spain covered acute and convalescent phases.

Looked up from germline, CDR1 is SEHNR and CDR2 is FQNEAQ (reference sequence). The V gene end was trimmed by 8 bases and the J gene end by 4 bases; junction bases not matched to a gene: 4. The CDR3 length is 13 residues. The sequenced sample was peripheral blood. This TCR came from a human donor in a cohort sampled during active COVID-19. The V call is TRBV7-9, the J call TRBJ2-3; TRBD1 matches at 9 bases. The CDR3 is CASSGQGPDTQYF. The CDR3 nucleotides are TGTGCCAGCTCGGGACAGGGCCCAGATACGCAGTATTTT.